The rows below give T cell receptor beta chains drawn from one sample of a study of human T cells and chemical hapten exposure. TCRdb processed the RACE reads anew with MiXCR; each CDR3 protein has one entry. The table shows about 170,000 distinct CDR3 sequences, with about 30% occurring only once. Sequencing was performed on whole blood, taken in connection with sensitization to the hapten diphenylcyclopropenone (DPC). The receptors were gathered from a woman aged 18 to 35 with alopecia areata. Some clones in this sample may be carry-over from other donors' samples. CDR3s include the opening cysteine and the closing phenylalanine or tryptophan. A D gene is named only where the DNA matches it firmly. Some rows mark clone size as missing; the rest say once, few, many or name a class of expanded clone.

v_gene	abundance	j_gene	d_gene	CDR3aa	CDR3nt
TRBV10-3	NA	TRBJ2-3	TRBD2	CAISEGSSGSGTQYF	TGTGCCATCAGTGAGGGGTCTAGCGGGAGTGGTACGCAGTATTTT
TRBV7-2	NA	TRBJ2-3	NA	CASSLGGADTQYF	TGTGCCAGCAGCTTAGGGGGGGCAGATACGCAGTATTTT
TRBV6-5	NA	TRBJ1-1	NA	CASSYSSRKMHHTEAFF	TGTGCCAGCAGTTACTCGAGCAGGAAGATGCATCACACTGAAGCTTTCTTT
TRBV21-1	NA	TRBJ1-1	NA	CASSNFRVWGEAFF	TGTGCCAGCAGCAATTTCAGGGTATGGGGTGAAGCTTTCTTT
TRBV5-6	NA	TRBJ2-7	NA	CASREAGYEQYF	TGTGCCAGCAGGGAGGCCGGCTACGAGCAGTACTTC
TRBV29-1	few	TRBJ2-1	TRBD2	CSVRREIYNEQFF	TGCAGCGTTCGGCGGGAGATATACAATGAGCAGTTCTTC
TRBV14	NA	TRBJ1-2	TRBD1	CASSQDTGTGGRGYTF	TGTGCCAGCAGCCAAGATACCGGGACAGGGGGCCGTGGCTACACCTTC
TRBV4-1	NA	TRBJ1-1	NA	CASSQDRGANTEAFF	TGCGCCAGCAGCCAAGATAGAGGGGCGAACACTGAAGCTTTCTTT
TRBV20-1	NA	TRBJ1-2	NA	CSARVDAYGYTF	TGCAGTGCCCGGGTAGACGCATATGGCTACACCTTC
TRBV6-2/TRBV6-3	few	TRBJ2-1	NA	CASSYNQGPPRGDYNEQFF	TGTGCCAGCAGTTACAATCAGGGGCCCCCCCGGGGGGACTACAATGAGCAGTTCTTC
TRBV4-3	many	TRBJ2-5	NA	CASSQGVGETQYF	TGCGCCAGCAGCCAAGGGGTCGGAGAGACCCAGTACTTC
TRBV9	NA	TRBJ1-4	NA	CASSVEGGGGNEKLFF	TGTGCCAGCAGCGTAGAGGGAGGCGGTGGTAATGAAAAACTGTTTTTT
TRBV29-1	few	TRBJ2-1	NA	CSVGPQAGVYNEQFF	TGCAGCGTTGGTCCCCAGGCAGGAGTGTACAATGAGCAGTTCTTC
TRBV14	NA	TRBJ2-7	NA	CASSPVPGPGNYEQYF	TGTGCCAGCAGTCCAGTTCCGGGACCAGGGAACTACGAGCAGTACTTC
TRBV4-3	NA	TRBJ2-3	TRBD2	CASSYGGAEGTDTQYF	TGCGCCAGCAGCTACGGGGGGGCCGAGGGCACAGATACGCAGTATTTT
TRBV5-1	few	TRBJ2-5	NA	CASSLPGEETQYF	TGCGCCAGCAGCTTGCCAGGGGAGGAGACCCAGTACTTC
TRBV7-2	NA	TRBJ1-6	NA	CASSLEGADNSPLHF	TGTGCCAGCAGCTTAGAAGGGGCCGATAATTCACCCCTCCACTTT
TRBV5-1	NA	TRBJ2-2	NA	CASNGGNTGELFF	TGCGCCAGCAACGGGGGGAACACCGGGGAGCTGTTTTTT
TRBV7-9	few	TRBJ1-2	NA	CASTSSGHSYGYTF	TGTGCCAGCACCTCCTCCGGACATTCCTATGGCTACACCTTC
TRBV3-1	few	TRBJ2-3	NA	CASRQRSTADTQYF	TGTGCCAGCCGTCAGCGGAGTACAGCAGATACGCAGTATTTT
TRBV29-1	many	TRBJ2-3	TRBD1	CSVETGVPDTQYF	TGCAGCGTTGAGACAGGGGTGCCAGATACGCAGTATTTT
TRBV12-3/TRBV12-4	few	TRBJ2-3	TRBD2	CASSVTGGSDTQYF	TGTGCCAGCAGTGTAACCGGGGGGTCAGATACGCAGTATTTT
TRBV10-3	NA	TRBJ1-2	NA	CAQSRAPRGDGYTF	TGTGCACAGTCCAGGGCGCCTCGAGGGGATGGCTACACCTTC
TRBV4-2	NA	TRBJ2-1	NA	CASSQASSYNEQFF	TGTGCCAGCAGCCAAGCGTCTTCCTACAATGAGCAGTTCTTC
TRBV6-5	NA	TRBJ2-2	NA	CASFTTGRDTGELFF	TGTGCCAGCTTTACGACAGGGAGGGACACCGGGGAGCTGTTTTTT
TRBV11-3	NA	TRBJ2-2	TRBD2	CASSLGEVAGGNTGELFF	TGTGCCAGCAGCTTAGGGGAGGTAGCGGGAGGCAACACCGGGGAGCTGTTTTTT
TRBV7-2	NA	TRBJ2-5	NA	CASSVGGIRAQETQYF	TGTGCCAGCAGCGTAGGGGGGATTAGAGCGCAAGAGACCCAGTACTTC
TRBV20-1	once	TRBJ1-1	NA	CSAVPTKGMNTEAFF	TGCAGTGCTGTACCTACAAAGGGTATGAACACTGAAGCTTTCTTT
TRBV11-2	few	TRBJ2-5	NA	CASSLGDTGATQYF	TGTGCCAGCAGCTTAGGGGACACGGGGGCGACCCAGTACTTC
TRBV6-2/TRBV6-3	few	TRBJ2-1	TRBD2	CASSVGLADYNEQFF	TGTGCCAGCAGTGTGGGACTAGCGGACTACAATGAGCAGTTCTTC
TRBV25-1	few	TRBJ2-5	NA	CASSEPTRGNEGETQYF	TGTGCCAGCAGTGAACCCACCCGGGGCAATGAGGGAGAGACCCAGTACTTC
TRBV4-3	few	TRBJ2-1	NA	CASSQVGMGKRDEQFF	TGCGCCAGCAGCCAGGTCGGCATGGGGAAAAGGGATGAGCAGTTCTTC
TRBV29-1	NA	TRBJ2-1	NA	CSVQEAVAYNEQFF	TGCAGCGTTCAAGAGGCGGTTGCCTACAATGAGCAGTTCTTC
TRBV3-2	few	TRBJ2-1	NA	CASSQGPRGVGSNYNEQFF	TGTGCCAGCAGCCAAGGCCCGAGGGGAGTAGGGAGTAACTACAATGAGCAGTTCTTC
TRBV6-5	NA	TRBJ1-1	TRBD1	CASSPGQGAEAFF	TGTGCCAGCAGCCCGGGACAGGGGGCTGAAGCTTTCTTT
TRBV5-6	NA	TRBJ2-3	TRBD1	CASSRGTVIGTQYF	TGTGCCAGCAGCCGAGGGACAGTCATCGGTACGCAGTATTTT
TRBV7-2	NA	TRBJ2-1	NA	CASRPTSNEQFF	TGTGCCAGCAGACCAACTAGCAATGAGCAGTTCTTC
TRBV4-2	NA	TRBJ2-7	TRBD2	CASSPLAGGPEQYF	TGTGCCAGCAGCCCACTAGCGGGGGGGCCCGAGCAGTACTTC
TRBV18	few	TRBJ1-2	TRBD1	CASSPPDRTYGYTF	TGTGCCAGCTCACCTCCGGACAGGACCTATGGCTACACCTTC
TRBV5-1	NA	TRBJ2-7	TRBD1	CASSGGRDRPYEQYF	TGCGCCAGCAGCGGGGGTCGGGACAGGCCGTACGAGCAGTACTTC
TRBV9	NA	TRBJ2-1	NA	CASSVGPRAANNEQFF	TGTGCCAGCAGCGTAGGTCCTAGAGCCGCGAACAATGAGCAGTTCTTC
TRBV4-3	many	TRBJ1-1	NA	CASSQPGYTEAFF	TGCGCCAGCAGCCAGCCAGGGTACACTGAAGCTTTCTTT
TRBV29-1	NA	TRBJ2-7	NA	CSVARTSYEQYF	TGCAGCGTTGCCAGGACCTCCTACGAGCAGTACTTC
TRBV4-1	few	TRBJ2-2	NA	CASSQAENTGELFF	TGCGCCAGCAGCCAAGCGGAGAACACCGGGGAGCTGTTTTTT
TRBV5-1	NA	TRBJ1-2	NA	CASSRRGWDNYGYTF	TGCGCCAGCAGCCGGAGGGGATGGGATAACTATGGCTACACCTTC